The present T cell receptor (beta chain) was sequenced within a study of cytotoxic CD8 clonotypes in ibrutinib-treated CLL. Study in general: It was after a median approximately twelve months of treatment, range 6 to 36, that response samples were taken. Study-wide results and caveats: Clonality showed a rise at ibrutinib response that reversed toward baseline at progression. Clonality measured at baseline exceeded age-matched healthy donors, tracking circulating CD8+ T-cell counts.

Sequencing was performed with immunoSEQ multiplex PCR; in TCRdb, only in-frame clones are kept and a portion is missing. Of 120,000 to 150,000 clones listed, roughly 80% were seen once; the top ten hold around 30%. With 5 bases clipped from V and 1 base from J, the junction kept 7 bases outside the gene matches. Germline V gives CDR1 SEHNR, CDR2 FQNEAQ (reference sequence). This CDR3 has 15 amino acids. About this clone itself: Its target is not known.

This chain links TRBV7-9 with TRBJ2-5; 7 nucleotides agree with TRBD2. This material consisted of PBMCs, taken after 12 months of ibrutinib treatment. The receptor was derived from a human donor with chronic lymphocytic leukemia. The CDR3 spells CASSRQLATQETQYF. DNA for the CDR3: TGTGCCAGCAGCCGGCAACTAGCGACCCAAGAGACCCAGTACTTC.